Listed below are T cell receptor beta chains from one sample, sequenced in a study of T-cell reconstitution after alpha-beta-depleted transplantation in children. TCRdb re-called the PCR reads with MiXCR, one entry per CDR3 protein. The sample lists approximately 490,000 distinct CDR3 sequences, about an eighth seen once, with about 5% in the top ten. The sequencing used PBMCs from the stem cell graft donor, collected from the stem cell graft. Receptors were obtained from a human donor who donated a stem cell graft to a child with combined immunodeficiency. CDR3s include the opening cysteine and the closing phenylalanine or tryptophan. The D gene is left open where the match is weak. The listing skips clone size in some rows; elsewhere it reads once, few, many or a size class.

clone_size | j_call | v_call | d_call | cdr3_aa | cdr3_nt
few | TRBJ2-3 | TRBV6-1 | TRBD2 | CASRPASGSTDTQYF | TGTGCCAGCAGGCCTGCTAGCGGGAGCACAGATACGCAGTATTTT
many | TRBJ2-5 | TRBV20-1 | . | CSASSAGYQETQYF | TGCAGTGCAAGCTCGGCGGGGTACCAAGAGACCCAGTACTTC
. | TRBJ2-7 | TRBV6-2/TRBV6-3 | . | CASSYSEGSYEQYF | TGTGCCAGCAGTTACTCGGAGGGCAGCTACGAGCAGTACTTC
few | TRBJ2-1 | TRBV6-2/TRBV6-3 | TRBD1 | CASSTGTGRYNEQFF | TGTGCCAGCAGTACCGGGACAGGTAGATACAATGAGCAGTTCTTC
. | TRBJ2-1 | TRBV18 | . | CASSPWDGDEQFF | TGTGCCAGCTCACCGTGGGACGGGGATGAGCAGTTCTTC
few | TRBJ2-1 | TRBV12-3/TRBV12-4 | TRBD1 | CASSLPARGPNNEQFF | TGTGCCAGCAGTTTACCCGCCAGGGGGCCGAACAATGAGCAGTTCTTC
few | TRBJ1-1 | TRBV7-2 | . | CASSLTSVLNTEAFF | TGTGCCAGCAGCTTAACATCGGTTCTGAACACTGAAGCTTTCTTT
. | TRBJ2-5 | TRBV11-1 | . | CASSLNSPKIETQYF | TGTGCCAGCAGCTTAAACTCACCTAAGATAGAGACCCAGTACTTC
. | TRBJ2-1 | TRBV5-1 | . | CASSLEDRAQFF | TGCGCCAGCAGCTTGGAAGACCGGGCCCAGTTCTTC
. | TRBJ2-4 | TRBV11-2 | . | CASSLDPGFGNIQYF | TGTGCCAGCAGCTTAGATCCGGGTTTTGGAAACATTCAGTACTTC
. | TRBJ2-1 | TRBV5-6 | TRBD1 | CASSLVFQGDNEQFF | TGTGCCAGCAGCTTGGTTTTCCAGGGGGACAATGAGCAGTTCTTC
. | TRBJ2-7 | TRBV7-8 | . | CASSSRTVNPYEQYF | TGTGCCAGCAGCTCCCGGACAGTCAATCCCTACGAGCAGTACTTC